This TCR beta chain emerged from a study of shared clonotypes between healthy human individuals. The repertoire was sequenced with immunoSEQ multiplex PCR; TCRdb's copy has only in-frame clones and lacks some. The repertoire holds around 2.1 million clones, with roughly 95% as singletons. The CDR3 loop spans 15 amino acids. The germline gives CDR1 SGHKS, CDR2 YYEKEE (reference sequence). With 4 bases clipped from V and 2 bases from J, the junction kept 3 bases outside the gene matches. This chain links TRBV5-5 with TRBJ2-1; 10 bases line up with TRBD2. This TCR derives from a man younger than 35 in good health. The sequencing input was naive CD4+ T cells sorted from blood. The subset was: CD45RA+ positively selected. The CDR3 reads CASSVGTSAYNEQFF. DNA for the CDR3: TGTGCCAGCAGCGTCGGGACTAGCGCCTACAATGAGCAGTTCTTC.